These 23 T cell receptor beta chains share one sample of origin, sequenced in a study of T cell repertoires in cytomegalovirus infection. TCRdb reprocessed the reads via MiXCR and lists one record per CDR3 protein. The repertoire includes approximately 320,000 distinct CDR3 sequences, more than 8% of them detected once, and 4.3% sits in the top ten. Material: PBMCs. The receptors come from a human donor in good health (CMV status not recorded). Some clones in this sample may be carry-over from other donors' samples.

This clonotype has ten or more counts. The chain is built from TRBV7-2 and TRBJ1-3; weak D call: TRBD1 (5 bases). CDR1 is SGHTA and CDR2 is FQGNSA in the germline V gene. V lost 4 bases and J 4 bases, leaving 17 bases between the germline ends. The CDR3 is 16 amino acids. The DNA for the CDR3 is TGTGCCAGCAGCTCGGCACGCAGGGAGGCAGGAAACACCATATATTTT. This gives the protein CASSSARREAGNTIYF.

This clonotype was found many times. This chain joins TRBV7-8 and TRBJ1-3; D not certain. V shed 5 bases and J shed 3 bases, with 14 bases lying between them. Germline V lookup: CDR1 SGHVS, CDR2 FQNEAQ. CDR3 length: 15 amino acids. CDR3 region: CASSLMGDNGNTIYF. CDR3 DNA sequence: TGTGCCAGCAGCCTCATGGGAGATAATGGAAACACCATATATTTT.

The CDR3 bases are TGTGCCAGCAAACTAGCGGGAGGGCCAGGTGAGCAGTTCTTC. It specifies CASKLAGGPGEQFF. The V and J genes are TRBV28 and TRBJ2-1; TRBD2 agrees at 13 bases. The germline V gene encodes CDR1 MDHEN and CDR2 SYDVKM. This CDR3 comprises 14 residues. Unmatched junction bases numbered 6, after V lost 7 bases and J lost 9 bases.

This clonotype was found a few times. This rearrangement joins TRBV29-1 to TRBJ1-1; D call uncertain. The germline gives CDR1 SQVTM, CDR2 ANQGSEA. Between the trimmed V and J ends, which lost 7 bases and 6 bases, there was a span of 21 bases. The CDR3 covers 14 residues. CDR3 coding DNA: TGCAGCGCCTGGTTTTTGGCGGGAGGTGCTGAAGCTTTCTTT. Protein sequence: CSAWFLAGGAEAFF.

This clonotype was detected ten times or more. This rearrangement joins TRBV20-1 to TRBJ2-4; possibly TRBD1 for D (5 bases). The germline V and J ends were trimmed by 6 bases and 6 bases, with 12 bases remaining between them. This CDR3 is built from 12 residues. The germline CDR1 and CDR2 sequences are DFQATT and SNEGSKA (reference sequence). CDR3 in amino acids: CSARQWGNIQYF. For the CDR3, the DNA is TGCAGTGCACGACAGTGGGGAAACATTCAGTACTTC.

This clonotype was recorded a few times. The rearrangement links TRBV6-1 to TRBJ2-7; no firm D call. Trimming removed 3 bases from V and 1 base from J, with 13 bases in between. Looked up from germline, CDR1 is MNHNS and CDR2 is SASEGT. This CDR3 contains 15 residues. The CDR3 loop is CASSDPRKESYEQYF. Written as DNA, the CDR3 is TGTGCCAGCAGTGACCCCAGAAAGGAGTCCTACGAGCAGTACTTC.

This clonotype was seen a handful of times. CDR3 coding DNA: TGTGCCAGCAGGAGTTACCCGGGGGCGAACACCGGGGAGCTGTTTTTT. Amino acid sequence: CASRSYPGANTGELFF. The chain employs TRBV6-6 and TRBJ2-2; D is perhaps TRBD2 (6 bases). CDR1 and CDR2 from the germline V gene are MNHNY and SVGAGI (reference sequence). This CDR3 has 16 residues. V was shortened by 6 bases and J by 0 bases, with 14 bases between the two germline ends.

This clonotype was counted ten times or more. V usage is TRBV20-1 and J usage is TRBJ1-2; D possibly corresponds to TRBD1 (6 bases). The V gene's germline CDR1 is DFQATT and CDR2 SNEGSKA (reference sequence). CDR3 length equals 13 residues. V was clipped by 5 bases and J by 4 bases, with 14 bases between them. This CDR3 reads CSAPRVDSYGYTF. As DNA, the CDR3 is TGCAGTGCTCCACGAGTGGACAGCTATGGCTACACCTTC.

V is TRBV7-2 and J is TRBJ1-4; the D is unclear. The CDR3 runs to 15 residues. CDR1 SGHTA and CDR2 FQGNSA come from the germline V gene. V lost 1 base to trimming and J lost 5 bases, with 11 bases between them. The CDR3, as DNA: TGTGCCAGCAGCTTAGTTTCACAGACCAATGAAAAACTGTTTTTT. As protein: CASSLVSQTNEKLFF.

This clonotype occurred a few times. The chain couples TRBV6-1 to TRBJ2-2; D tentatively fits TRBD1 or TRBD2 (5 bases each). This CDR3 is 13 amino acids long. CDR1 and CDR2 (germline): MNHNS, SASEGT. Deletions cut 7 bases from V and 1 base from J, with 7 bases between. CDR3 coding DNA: TGTGCCAGCATTGGGGGGAACACCGGGGAGCTGTTTTTT. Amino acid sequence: CASIGGNTGELFF.

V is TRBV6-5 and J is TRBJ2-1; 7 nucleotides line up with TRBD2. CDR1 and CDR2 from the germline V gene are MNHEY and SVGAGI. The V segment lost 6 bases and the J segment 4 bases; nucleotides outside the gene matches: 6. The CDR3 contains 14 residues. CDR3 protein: CASSLGGTYNEQFF. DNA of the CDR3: TGTGCCAGCAGCCTCGGGGGGACTTACAATGAGCAGTTCTTC.

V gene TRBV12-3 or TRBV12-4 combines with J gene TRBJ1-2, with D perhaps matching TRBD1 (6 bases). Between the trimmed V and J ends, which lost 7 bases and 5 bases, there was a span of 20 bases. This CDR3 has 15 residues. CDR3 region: CASTPPGQPLYGYTF. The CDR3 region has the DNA TGTGCCAGCACGCCACCGGGACAACCTTTGTATGGCTACACCTTC.

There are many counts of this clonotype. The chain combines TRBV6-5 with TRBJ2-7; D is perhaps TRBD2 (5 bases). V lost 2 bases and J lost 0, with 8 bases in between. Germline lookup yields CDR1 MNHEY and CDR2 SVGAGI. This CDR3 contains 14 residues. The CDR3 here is CASSYMGSSYEQYF. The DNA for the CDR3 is TGTGCCAGCAGTTACATGGGGAGCTCCTACGAGCAGTACTTC.

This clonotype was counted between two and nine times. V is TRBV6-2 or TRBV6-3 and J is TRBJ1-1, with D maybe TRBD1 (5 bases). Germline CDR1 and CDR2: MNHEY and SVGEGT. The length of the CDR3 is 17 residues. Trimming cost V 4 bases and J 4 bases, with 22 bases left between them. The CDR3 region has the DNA TGTGCCAGCAGTTCCCTTCCGGGACGAAAGGTGGGCACTGAAGCTTTCTTT. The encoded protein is CASSSLPGRKVGTEAFF.

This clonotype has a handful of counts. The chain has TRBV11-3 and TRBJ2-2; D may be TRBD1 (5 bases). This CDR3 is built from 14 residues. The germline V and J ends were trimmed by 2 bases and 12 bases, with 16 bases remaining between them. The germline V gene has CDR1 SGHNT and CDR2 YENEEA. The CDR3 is CASSLRGQGRKLFF. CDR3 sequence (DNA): TGTGCCAGCAGCTTAAGGGGCCAAGGCAGAAAGCTGTTTTTT. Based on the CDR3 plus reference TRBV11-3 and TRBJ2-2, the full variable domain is EAGVVQSPRYKIIEKKQPVAFWCNPISGHNTLYWYLQNLGQGPELLIRYENEEAVDDSQLPKDRFSAERLKGVDSTLKIQPAELGDSAVYLCASSLRGQGRKLFFGEGSRLTVL.

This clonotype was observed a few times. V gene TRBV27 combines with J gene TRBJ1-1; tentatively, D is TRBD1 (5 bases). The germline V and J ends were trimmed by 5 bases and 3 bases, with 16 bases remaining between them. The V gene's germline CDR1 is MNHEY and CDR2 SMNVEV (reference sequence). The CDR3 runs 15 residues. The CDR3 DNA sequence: TGTGCCAGCAGTAGGCTCGGGGCGCGGGACACTGAAGCTTTCTTT. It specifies CASSRLGARDTEAFF.

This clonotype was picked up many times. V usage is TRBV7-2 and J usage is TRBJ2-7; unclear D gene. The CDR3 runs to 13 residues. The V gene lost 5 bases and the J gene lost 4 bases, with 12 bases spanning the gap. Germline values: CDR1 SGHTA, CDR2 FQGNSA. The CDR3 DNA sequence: TGTGCCAGCAGCCCCAACAAAATATACGAGCAGTACTTC. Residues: CASSPNKIYEQYF.

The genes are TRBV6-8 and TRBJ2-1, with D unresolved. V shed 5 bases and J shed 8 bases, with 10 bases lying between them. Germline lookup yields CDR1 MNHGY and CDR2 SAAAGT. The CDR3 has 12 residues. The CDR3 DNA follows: TGTGCCAGCAGTGACGGTCCGTATGAGCAGTTCTTC. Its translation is CASSDGPYEQFF.

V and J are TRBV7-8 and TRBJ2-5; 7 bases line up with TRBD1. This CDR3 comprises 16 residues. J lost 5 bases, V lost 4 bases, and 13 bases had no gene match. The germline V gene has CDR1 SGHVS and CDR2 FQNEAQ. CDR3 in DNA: TGTGCCAGCAGCTCTTTGGTGACAGGGAAGATTGAGACCCAGTACTTC. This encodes CASSSLVTGKIETQYF. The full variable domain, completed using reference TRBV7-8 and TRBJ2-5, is GAGVSQSPRYKVAKRGQDVALRCDPISGHVSLFWYQQALGQGPEFLTYFQNEAQLDKSGLPSDRFFAERPEGSVSTLKIQRTQQEDSAVYLCASSSLVTGKIETQYFGPGTRLLVL.

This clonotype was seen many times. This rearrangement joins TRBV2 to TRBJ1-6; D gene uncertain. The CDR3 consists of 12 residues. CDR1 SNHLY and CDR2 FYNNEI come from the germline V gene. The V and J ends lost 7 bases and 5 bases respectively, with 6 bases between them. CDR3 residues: CASMLDNSPLHF. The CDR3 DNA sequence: TGTGCCAGCATGCTTGATAATTCACCCCTCCACTTT.

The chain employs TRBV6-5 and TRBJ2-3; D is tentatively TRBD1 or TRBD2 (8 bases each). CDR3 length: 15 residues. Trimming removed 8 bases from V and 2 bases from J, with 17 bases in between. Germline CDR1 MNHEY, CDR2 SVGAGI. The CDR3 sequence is CASREGGQATDTQYF. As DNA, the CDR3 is TGTGCCAGCCGGGAGGGGGGACAGGCCACAGATACGCAGTATTTT.

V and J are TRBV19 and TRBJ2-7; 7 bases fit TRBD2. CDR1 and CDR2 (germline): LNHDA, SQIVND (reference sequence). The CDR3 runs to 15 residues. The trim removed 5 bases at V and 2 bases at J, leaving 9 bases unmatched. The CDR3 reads CASSPRLAPTYEQYF. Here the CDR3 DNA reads TGTGCCAGTAGTCCCAGACTAGCCCCTACCTACGAGCAGTACTTC.

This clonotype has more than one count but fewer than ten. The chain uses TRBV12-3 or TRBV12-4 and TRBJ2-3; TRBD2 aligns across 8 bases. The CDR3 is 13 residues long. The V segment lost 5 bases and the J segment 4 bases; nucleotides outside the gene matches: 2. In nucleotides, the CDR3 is TGTGCCAGCAGTCCGGGACTAGCAGATACGCAGTATTTT. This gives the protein CASSPGLADTQYF.